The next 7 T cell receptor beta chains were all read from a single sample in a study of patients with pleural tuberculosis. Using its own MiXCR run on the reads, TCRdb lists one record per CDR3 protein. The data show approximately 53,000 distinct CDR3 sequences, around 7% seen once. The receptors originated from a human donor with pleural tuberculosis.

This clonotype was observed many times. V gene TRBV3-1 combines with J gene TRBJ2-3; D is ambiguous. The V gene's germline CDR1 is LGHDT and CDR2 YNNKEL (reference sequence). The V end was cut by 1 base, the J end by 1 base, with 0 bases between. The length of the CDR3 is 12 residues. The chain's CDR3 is CASSQGTDTQYF. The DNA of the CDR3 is TGTGCCAGCAGCCAAGGCACAGATACGCAGTATTTT.

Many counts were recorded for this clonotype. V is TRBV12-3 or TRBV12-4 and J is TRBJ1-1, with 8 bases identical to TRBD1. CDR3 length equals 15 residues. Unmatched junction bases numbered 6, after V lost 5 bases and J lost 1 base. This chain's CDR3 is CASSQTGARNTEAFF. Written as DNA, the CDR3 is TGTGCCAGCAGTCAGACAGGGGCCAGGAACACTGAAGCTTTCTTT.

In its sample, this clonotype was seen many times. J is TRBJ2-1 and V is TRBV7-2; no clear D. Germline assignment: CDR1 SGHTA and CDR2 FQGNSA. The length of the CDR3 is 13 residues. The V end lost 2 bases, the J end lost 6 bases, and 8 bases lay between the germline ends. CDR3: CASSLSRPNEQFF. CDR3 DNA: TGTGCCAGCAGCTTATCGCGCCCCAATGAGCAGTTCTTC.

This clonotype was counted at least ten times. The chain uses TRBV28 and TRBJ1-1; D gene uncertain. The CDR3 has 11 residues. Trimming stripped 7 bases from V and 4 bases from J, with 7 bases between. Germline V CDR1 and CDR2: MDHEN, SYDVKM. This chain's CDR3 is CASKDATEAFF. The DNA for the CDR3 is TGTGCCAGCAAGGACGCCACTGAAGCTTTCTTT.

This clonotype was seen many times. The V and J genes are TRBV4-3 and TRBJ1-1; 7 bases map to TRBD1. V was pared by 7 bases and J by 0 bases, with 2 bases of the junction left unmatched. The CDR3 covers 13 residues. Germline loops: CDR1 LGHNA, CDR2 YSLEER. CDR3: CASKGQVNTEAFF. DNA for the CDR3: TGCGCCAGCAAAGGACAGGTGAACACTGAAGCTTTCTTT.

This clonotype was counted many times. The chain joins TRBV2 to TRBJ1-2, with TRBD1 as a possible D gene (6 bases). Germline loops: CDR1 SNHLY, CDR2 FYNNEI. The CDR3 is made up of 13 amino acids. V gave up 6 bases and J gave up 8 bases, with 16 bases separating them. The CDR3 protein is CASSSENRVGYTF. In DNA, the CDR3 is TGTGCCAGCAGCTCTGAGAACAGGGTCGGCTACACCTTC.

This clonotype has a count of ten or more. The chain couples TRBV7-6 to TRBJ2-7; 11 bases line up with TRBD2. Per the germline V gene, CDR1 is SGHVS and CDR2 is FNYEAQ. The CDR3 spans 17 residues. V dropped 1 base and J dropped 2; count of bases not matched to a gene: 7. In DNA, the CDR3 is TGTGCCAGCAGCTTAGGACCGGGACTAGCGGAACCCTACGAGCAGTACTTC. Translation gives CASSLGPGLAEPYEQYF. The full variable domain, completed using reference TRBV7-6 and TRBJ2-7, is GAGVSQSPRYKVTKRGQDVALRCDPISGHVSLYWYRQALGQGPEFLTYFNYEAQQDKSGLPNDRFSAERPEGSISTLTIQRTEQRDSAMYRCASSLGPGLAEPYEQYFGPGTRLTVT.